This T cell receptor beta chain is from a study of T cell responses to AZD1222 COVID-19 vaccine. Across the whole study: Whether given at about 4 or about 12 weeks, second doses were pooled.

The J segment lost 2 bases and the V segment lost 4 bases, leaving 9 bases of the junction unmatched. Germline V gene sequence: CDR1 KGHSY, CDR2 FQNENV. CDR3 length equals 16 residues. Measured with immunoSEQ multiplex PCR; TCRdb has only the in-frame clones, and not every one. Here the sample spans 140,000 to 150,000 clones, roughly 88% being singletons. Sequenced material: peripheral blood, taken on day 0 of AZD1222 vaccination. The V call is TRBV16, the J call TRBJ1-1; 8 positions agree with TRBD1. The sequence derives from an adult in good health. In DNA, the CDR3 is TGTGCCAGCAGCCCCTTGACAGGGGATTTCAACACTGAAGCTTTCTTT. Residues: CASSPLTGDFNTEAFF. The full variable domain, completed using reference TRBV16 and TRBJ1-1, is GEEVAQTPKHLVRGEGQKAKLYCAPIKGHSYVFWYQQVLKNEFKFLISFQNENVFDETGMPKERFSAKCLPNSPCSLEIQATKLEDSAVYFCASSPLTGDFNTEAFFGQGTRLTVV.